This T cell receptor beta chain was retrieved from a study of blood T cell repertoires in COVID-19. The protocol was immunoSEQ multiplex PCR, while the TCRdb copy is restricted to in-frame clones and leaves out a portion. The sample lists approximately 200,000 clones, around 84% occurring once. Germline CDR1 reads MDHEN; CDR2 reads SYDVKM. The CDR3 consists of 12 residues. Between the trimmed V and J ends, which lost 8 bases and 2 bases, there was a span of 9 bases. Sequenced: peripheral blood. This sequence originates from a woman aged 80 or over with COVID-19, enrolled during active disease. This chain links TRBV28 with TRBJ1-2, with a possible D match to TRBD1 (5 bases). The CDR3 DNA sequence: TGTGCCAGCGCGCAGGGCAACTATGGCTACACCTTC. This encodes CASAQGNYGYTF.